This T cell receptor beta chain was captured by sequencing in a study of OX40 agonist ivuxolimab in advanced cancers. Turning to the study itself: Dose-escalation patients suffered from hepatocellular carcinoma, melanoma, renal cell or head and neck cancer.

Comment on this clone: Its antigen is not known.

V dropped 5 bases and J dropped 4; count of bases not matched to a gene: 4. CDR1 and CDR2 (germline): MNHEY, SVGAGI. The CDR3 is 14 amino acids. Points from the study as a whole: Nonresponders, in some cases, also had low normalized T-cell clonal expansion.

The table came from immunoSEQ multiplex PCR; TCRdb's copy has only in-frame clones and leaves some out. The sample records about 83,000 clones, over 75% being singletons. The chain links TRBV6-5 to TRBJ1-2, with TRBD1 matching over 10 bases. Sample: CD4+ or CD8+ T cells sorted from blood, taken in a trial of the OX40 agonist ivuxolimab. This TCR came from an adult with an advanced solid tumor such as melanoma, head and neck, liver or kidney cancer. The CDR3 DNA reads as TGTGCCAGCAGTCCCGGACAGGGGGTCTATGGCTACACCTTC. Translated, it gives CASSPGQGVYGYTF.